The 31 T cell receptor beta chains given below trace back to one sample, sequenced in a study of blood T cell repertoires in COVID-19. Only in-frame clones appear in the TCRdb table, and some are missing; sequencing was by immunoSEQ multiplex PCR. The data show 85,000 to 120,000 clones, 84% seen once. Sequences were obtained from peripheral blood. The source of these receptors is a woman aged 55-69 years with acute or convalescent COVID-19.

This clone has a handful of counts. The CDR3 loop is CASSPIAVQETQYF. As DNA, the CDR3 is TGTGCCAGCAGTCCGATAGCGGTACAAGAGACCCAGTACTTC. This rearrangement joins TRBV9 to TRBJ2-5; D is possibly TRBD2 (6 bases). The V end was cut by 5 bases, the J end by 2 bases, with 13 bases between. The germline gives CDR1 SGDLS, CDR2 YYNGEE. The CDR3 totals 14 residues.

The gene calls are TRBV3-1 (or the pseudogene TRBV3-2) and TRBJ2-7, with D tentatively TRBD1 (7 bases). The germline CDR1 and CDR2 sequences are LGHDT and YNNKEL (reference sequence). V was cut by 1 base and J by 7 bases, with 14 bases left in between. This CDR3 is 14 amino acids long. CDR3 residues: CASSQVAGGREQYF. For the CDR3, the DNA is TGTGCCAGCAGCCAAGTCGCAGGGGGGCGGGAGCAGTACTTC.

J is TRBJ1-2 and V is TRBV27; possibly TRBD1 for D (5 bases). CDR3 size: 13 residues. The V gene lost 2 bases and the J gene lost 7 bases, with 11 bases spanning the gap. Germline lookup yields CDR1 MNHEY and CDR2 SMNVEV (reference sequence). This chain's CDR3 is CASSLSVGGGYTF. For the CDR3, the DNA is TGTGCCAGCAGTTTAAGTGTGGGGGGTGGCTACACCTTC.

The rearrangement joins TRBV21-1 to TRBJ1-4. TRBV21-1 is listed as a pseudogene. There are 16 residues in the CDR3. This chain's CDR3 is CASSTKVGQGGEKLFF. Written as DNA, the CDR3 is TGTGCCAGCAGCACAAAGGTGGGGCAGGGAGGCGAAAAACTGTTTTTT.

The chain recombines TRBV7-2 with TRBJ2-2; D ambiguous. Trimming pared 1 base from V and 6 bases from J, leaving 12 bases between. The CDR3 covers 15 residues. Looked up from germline, CDR1 is SGHTA and CDR2 is FQGNSA. Written as DNA, the CDR3 is TGTGCCAGCAGCTTAGGTCTAGGAGCCCCCGGGGAGCTGTTTTTT. Translation gives CASSLGLGAPGELFF.

The J gene is TRBJ2-5, the V gene TRBV11-1, with 8 bases matching TRBD1. V trimming: 1 base; J trimming: 1 base; junction bases outside the gene matches: 2. This CDR3 is built from 15 residues. Germline V lookup: CDR1 SGHAT, CDR2 FQDESV (reference sequence). CDR3 residues: CASSLDGTGQETQYF. CDR3 nucleotide sequence: TGTGCCAGCAGCTTAGACGGGACAGGCCAAGAGACCCAGTACTTC.

This chain links TRBV2 with TRBJ2-5; 14 bases line up with TRBD2. The V gene end was trimmed by 2 bases and the J gene end by 5 bases; junction bases not matched to a gene: 1. Germline V gene data show CDR1 as SNHLY and CDR2 as FYNNEI. This CDR3 is 15 amino acids long. This CDR3 reads CASSEWTSGGETQYF. CDR3 nucleotides: TGTGCCAGCAGTGAATGGACTAGCGGGGGGGAGACCCAGTACTTC.

The CDR3 DNA reads TGTGCCAGCAGCGAGGGGACAACGAACACCGGGGAGCTGTTTTTT. It encodes CASSEGTTNTGELFF. The J gene is TRBJ2-2, the V gene TRBV9, with a tentative D call TRBD1 (6 bases). There are 15 residues in the CDR3. Germline assignment: CDR1 SGDLS and CDR2 YYNGEE. V gave up 3 bases and J gave up 0 bases, with 9 bases separating them.

The rearrangement uses TRBV20-1 and TRBJ2-1, with TRBD2 matching over 7 bases. Germline CDR1 reads DFQATT; CDR2 reads SNEGSKA (reference sequence). The V segment lost 7 bases and the J segment 9 bases; nucleotides outside the gene matches: 6. The CDR3 contains 11 residues. The DNA of the CDR3 is TGCAGTGAGGGGAGGGGTGGTGAGCAGTTCTTC. This translates into CSEGRGGEQFF.

The gene calls are TRBV4-1 and TRBJ2-1; 11 bases fit TRBD2. Germline-derived CDR1 and CDR2 are MGHRA and YSYEKL. Trimming at V came to 1 base and at J to 4 bases, leaving 9 bases not matched to a gene. The CDR3 consists of 18 residues. CDR3 nucleotides: TGCGCCAGCAGCCAAGTTGGCCCTATAGCGGGGGGGTACAATGAGCAGTTCTTC. It yields the protein CASSQVGPIAGGYNEQFF.

For the CDR3, the DNA is TGTGCCAGCAGTTTATTGGCGGGGAAGACAGGGGGTTTCTACAATGAGCAGTTCTTC. Its translation: CASSLLAGKTGGFYNEQFF. The rearrangement joins TRBV28 to TRBJ2-1; 9 bases agree with TRBD1. Trimming removed 1 base from V and 3 bases from J; junction bases left unmatched: 13. The germline gives CDR1 MDHEN, CDR2 SYDVKM. The CDR3 runs 19 residues.

The chain combines TRBV27 with TRBJ1-5, with D uncertain. V was cut by 3 bases and J by 16 bases, with 19 bases left in between. The CDR3 has 13 residues. Germline V CDR1 and CDR2: MNHEY, SMNVEV (reference sequence). The CDR3 DNA sequence: TGTGCCAGCAGTTTGAAGACCTCTGGGCAAGTCCATTTT. Amino acids: CASSLKTSGQVHF.

The chain carries TRBV5-6 and TRBJ2-5, with 7 bases lining up with TRBD1. Germline V lookup: CDR1 SGHDT, CDR2 YYEEEE. V shed 4 bases, J shed 4 bases, and the junction held 10 bases outside the gene matches. The CDR3 contains 15 residues. CDR3 sequence: CASSQPLQGPETQYF. The CDR3 nucleotides read TGTGCCAGCAGCCAGCCCCTACAGGGGCCAGAGACCCAGTACTTC.

This chain links TRBV5-1 with TRBJ1-1; D is possibly TRBD1 (5 bases). The ends were cut back, 5 bases at V and 4 bases at J, with 18 bases in the middle. This CDR3 comprises 15 residues. Germline CDR1 reads SGHRS; CDR2 reads YFSETQ. Written as DNA, the CDR3 is TGCGCCAGCAGTACAGCGGGGCAGGGAGTCACTGAAGCTTTCTTT. This encodes CASSTAGQGVTEAFF.

The genes are TRBV20-1 and TRBJ2-1, with D perhaps matching TRBD2 (6 bases). The V end lost 3 bases, the J end lost 0 bases, and 15 bases lay between the germline ends. The length of the CDR3 is 16 residues. Germline V lookup: CDR1 DFQATT, CDR2 SNEGSKA (reference sequence). CDR3 nucleotides: TGCAGTGCTAGTTATACTGAGCGGGTCTCCTACAATGAGCAGTTCTTC. Translation gives CSASYTERVSYNEQFF.

The chain links TRBV10-3 to TRBJ1-5; TRBD1 might be the D (5 bases). Trimming shortened V by 2 bases and J by 3 bases, and 8 bases separated the two germline ends. The CDR3 is 14 residues long. Germline V gene data show CDR1 as ENHRY and CDR2 as SYGVKD. The CDR3 region has the DNA TGTGCCATCAGTGAGGCGACAGACAATCAGCCCCAGCATTTT. This translates into CAISEATDNQPQHF.

A few counts support this clone. The V and J genes are TRBV3-1 (or the pseudogene TRBV3-2) and TRBJ1-2; possibly TRBD1 for D (6 bases). In germline, CDR1 is LGHDT, CDR2 YNNKEL (reference sequence). The germline V and J ends were trimmed by 3 bases and 8 bases, with 10 bases remaining between them. The CDR3 contains 12 residues. DNA for the CDR3: TGTGCCAGCAGCCACCTACAGGGCGGCTACACCTTC. Translated, it gives CASSHLQGGYTF.

The chain carries TRBV5-1 and TRBJ1-1; 7 nucleotides agree with TRBD1. Germline V lookup: CDR1 SGHRS, CDR2 YFSETQ. J was trimmed by 1 base and V by 4 bases; bases with no gene match: 4. This CDR3 comprises 14 residues. In DNA form, the CDR3 reads TGCGCCAGCAGCAGGGGGACAGCGAACACTGAAGCTTTCTTT. Translated, it gives CASSRGTANTEAFF.

V usage is TRBV2 and J usage is TRBJ1-6, with 10 bases aligning to TRBD1. The J segment lost 6 bases and the V segment lost 4 bases, leaving 0 bases of the junction unmatched. The CDR3 is made up of 14 amino acids. The germline CDR1 and CDR2 sequences are SNHLY and FYNNEI. CDR3 sequence reads: CASSGDRGNSPLHF. CDR3 coding DNA: TGTGCCAGCAGTGGGGACAGGGGTAATTCACCCCTCCACTTT.

This chain joins TRBV5-4 and TRBJ2-3; TRBD1 aligns across 7 bases. Trimming cost V 4 bases and J 1 base; bases outside gene matches: 9. Germline CDR1 SGHNT, CDR2 YYREEE (reference sequence). CDR3 length equals 16 residues. The CDR3 DNA follows: TGTGCCAGCAGCCTAAATCGACAGGGAGGCACAGATACGCAGTATTTT. Translating it yields CASSLNRQGGTDTQYF.

This clone has a single count. V is TRBV7-8 and J is TRBJ1-1, with 11 bases matching TRBD1. Germline CDR1 reads SGHVS; CDR2 reads FQNEAQ. This CDR3 spans 17 amino acids. Germline trimming cut 2 bases from V and 2 bases from J; bases unmatched to any gene: 7. The CDR3 DNA reads as TGTGCCAGCAGCTTATTGGGACAGGGGGGCTACAACACTGAAGCTTTCTTT. This encodes CASSLLGQGGYNTEAFF.

V usage is TRBV7-2 and J usage is TRBJ2-1; 7 nucleotides align to TRBD2. The CDR3 consists of 14 residues. With 1 base clipped from V and 8 bases from J, the junction kept 5 bases outside the gene matches. CDR1 SGHTA and CDR2 FQGNSA come from the germline V gene. CDR3 sequence: CASSLGGRIYEQFF. The CDR3 nucleotides read TGTGCCAGCAGCTTAGGCGGGAGAATATATGAGCAGTTCTTC.

This chain's CDR3 is CASSEVGLETQYF. The CDR3, as DNA: TGTGCCAGCAGTGAAGTCGGGTTAGAGACCCAGTACTTC. This chain joins TRBV6-1 and TRBJ2-5; no reliable D call. The CDR3 covers 13 residues. Trimming removed 1 base at V and 4 bases at J, with 7 bases between. Germline values: CDR1 MNHNS, CDR2 SASEGT.

CDR3 in DNA: TGTGCCACCAGTGAGTCTAGCGGGGGGGATTTGGAGACCCAGTACTTC. Residues: CATSESSGGDLETQYF. V usage is TRBV24-1 and J usage is TRBJ2-5, with 12 bases identical to TRBD2. The V gene's germline CDR1 is KGHDR and CDR2 SFDVKD. With 4 bases clipped from V and 5 bases from J, the junction kept 7 bases outside the gene matches. The CDR3 has 16 amino acids.

This clone was detected once. The CDR3 DNA follows: TGTGCCAGCAGCCATGGACAGGGTGGGCAGCCCCAGCATTTT. Its protein is CASSHGQGGQPQHF. The V gene is TRBV28, the J gene TRBJ1-5; 8 positions agree with TRBD1. After removal of 6 bases from V and 7 bases from J, the junction contained 8 bases not matched to a gene. CDR1 and CDR2 (germline): MDHEN, SYDVKM. CDR3 length: 14 residues.

This clone has only a few counts. The chain joins TRBV5-1 to TRBJ2-7; 9 nucleotides align to TRBD2. The CDR3 consists of 17 residues. V dropped 3 bases and J dropped 4; count of bases not matched to a gene: 14. Germline CDR1 SGHRS, CDR2 YFSETQ. CDR3 residues: CASSYGGRALSWYEQYF. Here the CDR3 DNA reads TGCGCCAGCAGCTACGGCGGGAGGGCTTTGAGTTGGTACGAGCAGTACTTC.

The chain carries TRBV11-2 and TRBJ2-3; 9 positions match TRBD2. In germline, CDR1 is SGHAT, CDR2 FQNNGV. This CDR3 is built from 16 residues. After removal of 0 bases from V and 2 bases from J, the junction contained 3 bases not matched to a gene. Written as DNA, the CDR3 is TGTGCCAGCAGCTTAGATTGGACTAGCGCCACAGATACGCAGTATTTT. It encodes CASSLDWTSATDTQYF.

This clone was counted only a few times. The V call is TRBV7-9, the J call TRBJ2-2; D perhaps matches TRBD2 (5 bases). The V end was cut by 3 bases, the J end by 4 bases, with 12 bases between. The CDR3 runs to 15 residues. The germline V gene has CDR1 SEHNR and CDR2 FQNEAQ (reference sequence). Here the CDR3 DNA reads TGTGCCAGCAGCTTCAGACTACTTCCCACCGGGGAGCTGTTTTTT. Protein: CASSFRLLPTGELFF.

This clone was recorded only once. The rearrangement joins TRBV5-5 to TRBJ2-7; D is possibly TRBD2 (5 bases). Germline V gives CDR1 SGHKS, CDR2 YYEKEE (reference sequence). This CDR3 is built from 15 residues. V lost 0 bases to trimming and J lost 2 bases, with 12 bases between them. The DNA of the CDR3 is TGTGCCAGCAGCTTGGTCGGGGAAAATCCCTACGAGCAGTACTTC. It specifies CASSLVGENPYEQYF.

This chain joins TRBV9 and TRBJ1-6; 9 bases are shared with TRBD1. CDR3 length: 15 amino acids. Germline-derived CDR1 and CDR2 are SGDLS and YYNGEE. The junction had 6 bases not matched to a gene; V was cut back by 4 bases and J by 7 bases. The DNA of the CDR3 is TGTGCCAGCAGCCCCCGGGACAGGGAAAATTCACCCCTCCACTTT. Translation gives CASSPRDRENSPLHF.

The CDR3 spells CASSPERASSGNTIYF. The CDR3 DNA reads TGTGCCAGCTCACCCGAGAGAGCTAGCTCTGGAAACACCATATATTTT. The gene calls are TRBV18 and TRBJ1-3; D is undetermined. Germline V gene lookup returns CDR1 KGHSH and CDR2 LQKENI. V was shortened by 3 bases and J by 0 bases, with 12 bases between the two germline ends. The CDR3 extends over 16 amino acids.